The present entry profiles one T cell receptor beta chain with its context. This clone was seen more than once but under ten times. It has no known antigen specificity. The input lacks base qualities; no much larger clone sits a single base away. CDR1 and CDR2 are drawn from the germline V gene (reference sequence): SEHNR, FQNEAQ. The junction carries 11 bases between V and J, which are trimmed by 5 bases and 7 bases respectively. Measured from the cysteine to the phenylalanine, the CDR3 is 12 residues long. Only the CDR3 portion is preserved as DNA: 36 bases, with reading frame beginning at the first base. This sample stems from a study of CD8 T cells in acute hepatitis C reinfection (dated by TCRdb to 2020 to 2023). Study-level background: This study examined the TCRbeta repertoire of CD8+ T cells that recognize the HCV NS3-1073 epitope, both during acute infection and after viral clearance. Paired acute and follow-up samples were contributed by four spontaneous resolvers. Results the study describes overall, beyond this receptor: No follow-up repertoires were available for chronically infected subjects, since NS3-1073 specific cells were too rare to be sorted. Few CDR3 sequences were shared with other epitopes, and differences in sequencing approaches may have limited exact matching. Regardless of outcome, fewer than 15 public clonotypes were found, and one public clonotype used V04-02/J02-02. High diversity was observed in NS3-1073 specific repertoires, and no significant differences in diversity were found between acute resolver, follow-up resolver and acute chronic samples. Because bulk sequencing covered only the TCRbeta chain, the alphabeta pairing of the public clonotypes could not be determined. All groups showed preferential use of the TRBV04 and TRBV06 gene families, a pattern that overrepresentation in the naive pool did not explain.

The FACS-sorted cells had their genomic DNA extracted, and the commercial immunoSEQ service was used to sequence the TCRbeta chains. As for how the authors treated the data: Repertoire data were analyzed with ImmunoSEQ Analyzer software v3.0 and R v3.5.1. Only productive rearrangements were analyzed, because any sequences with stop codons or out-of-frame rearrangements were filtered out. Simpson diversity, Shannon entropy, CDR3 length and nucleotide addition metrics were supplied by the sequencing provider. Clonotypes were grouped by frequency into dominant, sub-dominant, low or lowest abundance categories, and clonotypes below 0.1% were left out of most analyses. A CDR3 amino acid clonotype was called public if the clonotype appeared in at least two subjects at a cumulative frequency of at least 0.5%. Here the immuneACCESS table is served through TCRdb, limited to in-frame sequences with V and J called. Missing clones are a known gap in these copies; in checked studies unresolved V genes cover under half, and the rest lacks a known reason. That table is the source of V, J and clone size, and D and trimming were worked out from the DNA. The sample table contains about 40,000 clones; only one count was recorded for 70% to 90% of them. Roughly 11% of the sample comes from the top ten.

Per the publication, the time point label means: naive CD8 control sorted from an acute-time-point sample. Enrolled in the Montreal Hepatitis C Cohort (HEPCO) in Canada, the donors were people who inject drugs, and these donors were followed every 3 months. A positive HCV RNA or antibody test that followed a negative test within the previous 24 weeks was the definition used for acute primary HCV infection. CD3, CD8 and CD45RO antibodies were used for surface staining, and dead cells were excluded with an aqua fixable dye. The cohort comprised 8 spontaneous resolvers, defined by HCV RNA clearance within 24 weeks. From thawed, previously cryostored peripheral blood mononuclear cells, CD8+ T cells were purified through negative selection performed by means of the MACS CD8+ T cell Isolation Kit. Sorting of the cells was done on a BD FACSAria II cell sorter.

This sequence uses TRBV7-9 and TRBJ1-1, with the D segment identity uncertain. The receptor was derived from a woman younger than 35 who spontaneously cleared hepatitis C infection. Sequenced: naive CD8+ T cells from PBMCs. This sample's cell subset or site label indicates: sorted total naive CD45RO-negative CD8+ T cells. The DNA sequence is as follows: TGTGCCAGCAGCCAAGGATCGGGTGAAGCTTTCTTT. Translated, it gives CASSQGSGEAFF.